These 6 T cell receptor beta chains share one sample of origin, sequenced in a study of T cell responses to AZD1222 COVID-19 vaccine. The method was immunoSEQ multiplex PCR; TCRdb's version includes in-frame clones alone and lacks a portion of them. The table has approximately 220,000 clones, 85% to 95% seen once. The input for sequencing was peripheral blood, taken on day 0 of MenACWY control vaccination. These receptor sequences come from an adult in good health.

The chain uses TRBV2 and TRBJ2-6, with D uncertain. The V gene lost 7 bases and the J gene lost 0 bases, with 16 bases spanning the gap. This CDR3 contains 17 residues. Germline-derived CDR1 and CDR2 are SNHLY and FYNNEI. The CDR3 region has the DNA TGTGCCAGCAACCGCGCAGGTTTGAGCTCTGGGGCCAACGTCCTGACTTTC. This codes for CASNRAGLSSGANVLTF.

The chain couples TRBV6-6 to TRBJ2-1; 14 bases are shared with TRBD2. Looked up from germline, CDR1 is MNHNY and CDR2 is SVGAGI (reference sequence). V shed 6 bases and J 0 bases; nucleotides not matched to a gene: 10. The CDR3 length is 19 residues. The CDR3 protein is CASSRRTSGGSRSYNEQFF. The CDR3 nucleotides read TGTGCCAGCAGCCGAAGGACTAGCGGGGGGTCCCGCTCCTACAATGAGCAGTTCTTC.

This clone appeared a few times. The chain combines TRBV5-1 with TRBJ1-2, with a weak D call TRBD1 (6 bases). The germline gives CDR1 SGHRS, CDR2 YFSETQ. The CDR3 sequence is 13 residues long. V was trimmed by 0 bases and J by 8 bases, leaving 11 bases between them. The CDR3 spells CASSLEGVVGYTF. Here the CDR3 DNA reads TGCGCCAGCAGCTTGGAGGGGGTTGTGGGCTACACCTTC.

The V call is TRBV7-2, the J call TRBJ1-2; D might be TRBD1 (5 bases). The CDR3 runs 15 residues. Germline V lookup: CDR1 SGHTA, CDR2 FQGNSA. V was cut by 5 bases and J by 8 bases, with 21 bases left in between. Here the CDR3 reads CASSRPTASRGGYTF. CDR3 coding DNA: TGTGCCAGCAGCCGCCCGACGGCTTCTCGGGGCGGCTACACCTTC. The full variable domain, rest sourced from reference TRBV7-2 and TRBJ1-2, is GAGVSQSPSNKVTEKGKDVELRCDPISGHTALYWYRQSLGQGLEFLIYFQGNSAPDKSGLPSDRFSAERTGGSVSTLTIQRTQQEDSAVYLCASSRPTASRGGYTFGSGTRLTVV.

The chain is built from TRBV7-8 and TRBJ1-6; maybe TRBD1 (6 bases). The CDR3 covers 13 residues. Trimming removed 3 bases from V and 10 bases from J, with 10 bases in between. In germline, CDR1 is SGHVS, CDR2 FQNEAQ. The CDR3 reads CASSFPDRSPLHF. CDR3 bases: TGTGCCAGCAGCTTCCCTGACAGGTCACCCCTCCACTTT. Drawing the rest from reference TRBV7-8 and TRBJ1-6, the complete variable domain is GAGVSQSPRYKVAKRGQDVALRCDPISGHVSLFWYQQALGQGPEFLTYFQNEAQLDKSGLPSDRFFAERPEGSVSTLKIQRTQQEDSAVYLCASSFPDRSPLHFGNGTRLTVT.

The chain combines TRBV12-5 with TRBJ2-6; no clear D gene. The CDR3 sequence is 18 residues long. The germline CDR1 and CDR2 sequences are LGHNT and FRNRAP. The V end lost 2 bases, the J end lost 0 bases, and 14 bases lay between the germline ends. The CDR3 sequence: CASGLNPQFHSGANVLTF. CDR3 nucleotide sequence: TGTGCTAGTGGTTTGAACCCACAGTTTCACTCTGGGGCCAACGTCCTGACTTTC. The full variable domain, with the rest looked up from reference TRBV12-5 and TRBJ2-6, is DARVTQTPRHKVTEMGQEVTMRCQPILGHNTVFWYRQTMMQGLELLAYFRNRAPLDDSGMPKDRFSAEMPDATLATLKIQPSEPRDSAVYFCASGLNPQFHSGANVLTFGAGSRLTVL.